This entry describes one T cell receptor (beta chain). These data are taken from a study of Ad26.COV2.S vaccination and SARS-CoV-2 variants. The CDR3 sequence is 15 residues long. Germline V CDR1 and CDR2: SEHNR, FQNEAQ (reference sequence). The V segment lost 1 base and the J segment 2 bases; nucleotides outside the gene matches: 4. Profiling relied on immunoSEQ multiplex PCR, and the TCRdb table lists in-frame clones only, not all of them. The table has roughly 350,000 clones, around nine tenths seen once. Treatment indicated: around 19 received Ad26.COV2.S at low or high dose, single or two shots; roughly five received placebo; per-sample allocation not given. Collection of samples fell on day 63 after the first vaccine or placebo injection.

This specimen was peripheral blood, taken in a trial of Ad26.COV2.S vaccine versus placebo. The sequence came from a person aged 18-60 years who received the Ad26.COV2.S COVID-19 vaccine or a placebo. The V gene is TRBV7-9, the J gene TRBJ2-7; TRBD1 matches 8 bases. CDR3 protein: CASSLGQGATYEQYF. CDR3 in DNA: TGTGCCAGCAGCTTAGGTCAGGGGGCAACCTACGAGCAGTACTTC.